This T cell receptor (beta chain) was found in a study of T cell clones after liver transplantation. At the level of the study: In this trial, immunosuppression withdrawal was attempted within 2 years of liver transplant. Without induction therapy, subjects received standard immunosuppression until 12-24 months post-transplant. Apart from three HCV-positive recipients, transplants were for non-autoimmune, non-viral reasons. A pre-transplant mixed lymphocyte reaction with TCRbeta sequencing defined graft-donor-reactive clones followed in post-transplant blood.

Sequencing was performed with immunoSEQ multiplex PCR; in TCRdb, only in-frame clones are kept and a portion is missing. The sample lists some 80,000 clones; roughly 80% were seen once. The CDR3 loop spans 13 amino acids. Germline V gene sequence: CDR1 LNHDA, CDR2 SQIVND (reference sequence). V shed 5 bases and J shed 7 bases, with 15 bases lying between them. The chain links TRBV19 to TRBJ2-7; tentatively, D is TRBD2 (6 bases). The clonotype comes from a human patient who received a liver transplant. Some of the T cells might come from the graft donor. The source material was CD4+ T cells from blood, sampled 45 to 46 months after liver transplant. CDR3 sequence: CASSGGLHREQYF. The CDR3 DNA is TGTGCCAGTAGTGGGGGACTCCACCGGGAGCAGTACTTC.